Sequencing of this TCR beta chain was carried out in a study of low-dose radiotherapy and immunotherapy resistance in tumors. Study background: The study delivered 0.5 Gy per fraction every 2 weeks to Cohort 1, totaling 6.5 Gy. Given every two weeks, intravenous cyclophosphamide 200 mg/m2 preceded radiation and immunotherapy by one day.

As for time point: before trial treatment. Low-dose radiotherapy, low-dose cyclophosphamide, aspirin, ipilimumab and nivolumab were all given to the donors. The CDR3 totals 13 residues. Germline V CDR1 and CDR2: MGHDK, SYGVNS. V gave up 4 bases and J gave up 8 bases, with 11 bases separating them. The sample holds many counts of this clonotype. TRAV- and TRBV-specific primers were used for first-strand cDNA, which covered alpha and beta chains. TCRs underwent 20 PCR cycles of amplification with a constant-region primer and V-primer adapter. The mRNA that was isolated underwent amplification by in vitro transcription. TCRdb called the reads again in MiXCR, with one record for every CDR3 protein. The table includes around 36,000 distinct CDR3 sequences, around a third detected once.

This sample comprised PBMCs, obtained before treatment. This receptor was taken from a male donor with gallbladder cancer. The rearrangement links TRBV25-1 to TRBJ1-4; the D is unclear. CDR3 sequence (DNA): TGTGCCAGCAGTGTCCAGGCTTGGGAAAAACTGTTTTTT. This gives the protein CASSVQAWEKLFF.